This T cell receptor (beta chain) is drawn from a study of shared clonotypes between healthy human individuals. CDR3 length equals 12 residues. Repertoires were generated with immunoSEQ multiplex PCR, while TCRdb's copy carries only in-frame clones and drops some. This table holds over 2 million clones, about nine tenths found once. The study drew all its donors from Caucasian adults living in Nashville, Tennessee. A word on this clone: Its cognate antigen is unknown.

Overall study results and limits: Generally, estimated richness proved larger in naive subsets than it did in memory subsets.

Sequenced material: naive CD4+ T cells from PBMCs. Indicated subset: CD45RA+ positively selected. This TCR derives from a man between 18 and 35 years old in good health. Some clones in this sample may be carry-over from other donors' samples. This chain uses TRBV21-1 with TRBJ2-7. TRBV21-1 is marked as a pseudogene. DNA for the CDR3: TGTGCCAGCAGCAAACCTCACTACGAGCAGTACTTC. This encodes CASSKPHYEQYF.